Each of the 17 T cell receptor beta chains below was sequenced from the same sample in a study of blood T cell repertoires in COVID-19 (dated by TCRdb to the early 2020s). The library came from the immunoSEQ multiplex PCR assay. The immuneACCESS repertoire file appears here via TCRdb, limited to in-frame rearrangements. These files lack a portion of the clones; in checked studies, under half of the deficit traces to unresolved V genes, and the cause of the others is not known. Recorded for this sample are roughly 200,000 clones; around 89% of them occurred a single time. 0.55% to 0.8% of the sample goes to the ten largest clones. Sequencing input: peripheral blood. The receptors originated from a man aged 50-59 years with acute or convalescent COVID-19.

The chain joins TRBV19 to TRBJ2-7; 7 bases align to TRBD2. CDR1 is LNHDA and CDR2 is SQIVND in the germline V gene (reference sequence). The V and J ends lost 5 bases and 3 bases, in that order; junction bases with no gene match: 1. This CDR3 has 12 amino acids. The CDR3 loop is CASSGGVYEQYF. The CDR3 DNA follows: TGTGCCAGTAGTGGGGGGGTCTACGAGCAGTACTTC.

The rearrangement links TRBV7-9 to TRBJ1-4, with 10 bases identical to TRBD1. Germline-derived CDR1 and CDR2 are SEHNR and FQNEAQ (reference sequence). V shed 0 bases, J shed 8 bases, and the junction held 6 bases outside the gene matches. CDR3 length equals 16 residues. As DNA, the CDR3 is TGTGCCAGCAGCTTAGCGTCGACAGGGGGCTTGGAAAAACTGTTTTTT. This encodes CASSLASTGGLEKLFF.

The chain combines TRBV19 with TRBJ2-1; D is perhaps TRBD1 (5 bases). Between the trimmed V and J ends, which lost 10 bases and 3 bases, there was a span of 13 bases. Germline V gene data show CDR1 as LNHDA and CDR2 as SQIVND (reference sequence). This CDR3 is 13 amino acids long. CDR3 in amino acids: CAIQTQGYNEQFF. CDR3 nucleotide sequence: TGTGCCATTCAAACGCAGGGCTACAATGAGCAGTTCTTC. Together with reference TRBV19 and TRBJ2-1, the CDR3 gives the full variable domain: DGGITQSPKYLFRKEGQNVTLSCEQNLNHDAMYWYRQDPGQGLRLIYYSQIVNDFQKGDIAEGYSVSREKKESFPLTVTSAQKNPTAFYLCAIQTQGYNEQFFGPGTRLTVL.

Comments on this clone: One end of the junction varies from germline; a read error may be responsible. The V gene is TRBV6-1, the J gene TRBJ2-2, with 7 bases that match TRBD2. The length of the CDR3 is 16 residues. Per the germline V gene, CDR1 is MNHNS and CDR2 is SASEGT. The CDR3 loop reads CASSEAGQGNTGELFF. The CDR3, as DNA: TGTGCCAGCAGCGAAGCGGGGCAGGGGAACACCGGGGAGCTGTTTTTT.

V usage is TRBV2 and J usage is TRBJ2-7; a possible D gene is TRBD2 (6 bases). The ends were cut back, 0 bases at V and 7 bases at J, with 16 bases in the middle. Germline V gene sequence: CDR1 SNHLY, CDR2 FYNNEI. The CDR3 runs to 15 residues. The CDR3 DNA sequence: TGTGCCAGCAGTGAAGCGTGGAGGGGAATGGGGGAGCAGTACTTC. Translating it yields CASSEAWRGMGEQYF.

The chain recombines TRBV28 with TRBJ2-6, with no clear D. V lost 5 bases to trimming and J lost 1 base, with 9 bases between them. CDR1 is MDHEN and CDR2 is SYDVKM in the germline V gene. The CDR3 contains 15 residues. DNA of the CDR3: TGTGCCAGCAGTCCGACTGGTTCTGGGGCCAACGTCCTGACTTTC. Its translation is CASSPTGSGANVLTF.

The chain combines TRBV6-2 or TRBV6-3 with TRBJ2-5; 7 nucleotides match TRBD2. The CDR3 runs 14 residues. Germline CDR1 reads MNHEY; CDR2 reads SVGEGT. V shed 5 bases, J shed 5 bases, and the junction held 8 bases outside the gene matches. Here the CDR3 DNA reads TGTGCCAGCAGTCCAGGACTAGGAGGCGAGACCCAGTACTTC. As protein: CASSPGLGGETQYF.

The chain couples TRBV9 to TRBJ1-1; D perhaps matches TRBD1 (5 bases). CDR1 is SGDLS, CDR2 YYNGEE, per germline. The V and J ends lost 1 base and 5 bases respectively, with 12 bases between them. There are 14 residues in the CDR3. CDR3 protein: CASSVRQFTTEAFF. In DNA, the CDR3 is TGTGCCAGCAGCGTAAGACAGTTTACAACTGAAGCTTTCTTT.

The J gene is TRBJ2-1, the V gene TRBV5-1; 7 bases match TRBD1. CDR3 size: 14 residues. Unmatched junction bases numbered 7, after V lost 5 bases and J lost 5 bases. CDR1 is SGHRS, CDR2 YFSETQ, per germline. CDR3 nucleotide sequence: TGCGCCAGCAGTGAACAGGGGCGGCACAATGAGCAGTTCTTC. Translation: CASSEQGRHNEQFF. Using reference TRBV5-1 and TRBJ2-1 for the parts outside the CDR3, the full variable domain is KAGVTQTPRYLIKTRGQQVTLSCSPISGHRSVSWYQQTPGQGLQFLFEYFSETQRNKGNFPGRFSGRQFSNSRSEMNVSTLELGDSALYLCASSEQGRHNEQFFGPGTRLTVL.

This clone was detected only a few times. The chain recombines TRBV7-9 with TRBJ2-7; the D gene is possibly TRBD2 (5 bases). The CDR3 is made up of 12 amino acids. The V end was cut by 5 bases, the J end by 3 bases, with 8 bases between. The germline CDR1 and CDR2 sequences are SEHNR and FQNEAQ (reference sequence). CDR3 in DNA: TGTGCCAGCAGCACACGGGGCTACGAGCAGTACTTC. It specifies CASSTRGYEQYF.

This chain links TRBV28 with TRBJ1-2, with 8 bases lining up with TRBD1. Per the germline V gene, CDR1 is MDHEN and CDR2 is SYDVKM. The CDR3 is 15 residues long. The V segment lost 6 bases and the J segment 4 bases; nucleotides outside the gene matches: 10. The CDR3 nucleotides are TGTGCCAGCAGCAAACGGACAGGGACGCGCTATGGCTACACCTTC. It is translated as CASSKRTGTRYGYTF.

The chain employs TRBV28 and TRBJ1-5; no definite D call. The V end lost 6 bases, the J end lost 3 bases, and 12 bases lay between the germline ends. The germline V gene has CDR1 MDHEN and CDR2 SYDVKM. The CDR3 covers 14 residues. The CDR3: CASRTRVYNQPQHF. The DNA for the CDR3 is TGTGCCAGCAGAACGAGGGTGTACAATCAGCCCCAGCATTTT.

CDR3 protein: CASSFRLAGGYNEQFF. The DNA of the CDR3 is TGTGCCAGCAGCTTCCGACTAGCGGGAGGCTACAATGAGCAGTTCTTC. The chain employs TRBV9 and TRBJ2-1, with 13 bases aligning to TRBD2. This CDR3 is 16 amino acids long. V shed 4 bases and J 3 bases; nucleotides not matched to a gene: 4. The germline gives CDR1 SGDLS, CDR2 YYNGEE. Supplemented by reference TRBV9 and TRBJ2-1, the full variable domain reads DSGVTQTPKHLITATGQRVTLRCSPRSGDLSVYWYQQSLDQGLQFLIQYYNGEERAKGNILERFSAQQFPDLHSELNLSSLELGDSALYFCASSFRLAGGYNEQFFGPGTRLTVL.

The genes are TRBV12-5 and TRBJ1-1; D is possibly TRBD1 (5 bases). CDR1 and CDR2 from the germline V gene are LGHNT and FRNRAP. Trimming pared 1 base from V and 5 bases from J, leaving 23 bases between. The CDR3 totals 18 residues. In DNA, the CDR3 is TGTGCTAGTGGTTTGGGGCCGCCCGGGACTACTCGCGGGACTGAAGCTTTCTTT. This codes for CASGLGPPGTTRGTEAFF.

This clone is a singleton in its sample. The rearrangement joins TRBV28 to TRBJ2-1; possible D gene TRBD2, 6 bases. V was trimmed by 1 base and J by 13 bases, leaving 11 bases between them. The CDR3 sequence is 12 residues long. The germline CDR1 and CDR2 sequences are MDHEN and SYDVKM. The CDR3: CASSLLVRDQFF. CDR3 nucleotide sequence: TGTGCCAGCAGTTTATTGGTGCGGGATCAGTTCTTC.

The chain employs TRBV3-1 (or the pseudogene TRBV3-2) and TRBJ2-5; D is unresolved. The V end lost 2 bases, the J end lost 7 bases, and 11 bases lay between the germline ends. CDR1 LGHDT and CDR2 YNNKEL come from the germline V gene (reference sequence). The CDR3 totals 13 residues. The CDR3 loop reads CASSQLTLLTQYF. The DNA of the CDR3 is TGTGCCAGCAGCCAACTGACACTCCTGACCCAGTACTTC.

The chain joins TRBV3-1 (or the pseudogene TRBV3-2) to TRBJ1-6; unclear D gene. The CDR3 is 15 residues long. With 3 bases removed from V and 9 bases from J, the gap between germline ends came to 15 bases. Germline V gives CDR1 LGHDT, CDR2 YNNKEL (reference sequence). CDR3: CASSQWAGSGSPLHF. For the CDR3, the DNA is TGTGCCAGCAGCCAGTGGGCCGGGAGCGGTTCACCCCTCCACTTT.